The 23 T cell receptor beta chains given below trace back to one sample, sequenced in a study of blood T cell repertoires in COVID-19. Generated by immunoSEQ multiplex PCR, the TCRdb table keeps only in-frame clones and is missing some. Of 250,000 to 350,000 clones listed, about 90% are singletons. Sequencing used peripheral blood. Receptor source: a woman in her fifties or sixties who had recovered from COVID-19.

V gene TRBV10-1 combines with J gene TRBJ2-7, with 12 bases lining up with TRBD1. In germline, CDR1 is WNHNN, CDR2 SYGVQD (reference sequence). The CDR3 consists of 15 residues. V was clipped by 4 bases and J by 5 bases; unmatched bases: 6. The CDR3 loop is CASSVGTGGEDEQYF. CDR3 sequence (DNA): TGCGCCAGCAGTGTAGGGACAGGGGGCGAGGACGAGCAGTACTTC.

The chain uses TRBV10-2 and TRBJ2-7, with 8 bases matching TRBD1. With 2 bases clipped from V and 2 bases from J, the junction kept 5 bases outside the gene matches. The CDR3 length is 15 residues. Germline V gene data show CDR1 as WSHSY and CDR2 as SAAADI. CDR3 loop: CASSEGRQGPYEQYF. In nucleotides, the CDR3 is TGCGCCAGCAGTGAGGGGAGACAGGGGCCCTACGAGCAGTACTTC.

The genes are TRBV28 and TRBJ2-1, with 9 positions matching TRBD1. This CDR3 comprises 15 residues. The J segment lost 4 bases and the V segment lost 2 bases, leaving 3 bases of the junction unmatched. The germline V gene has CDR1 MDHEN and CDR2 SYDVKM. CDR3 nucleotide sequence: TGTGCCAGCAGTTTAGGGACAGGGCTTTACAATGAGCAGTTCTTC. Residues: CASSLGTGLYNEQFF.

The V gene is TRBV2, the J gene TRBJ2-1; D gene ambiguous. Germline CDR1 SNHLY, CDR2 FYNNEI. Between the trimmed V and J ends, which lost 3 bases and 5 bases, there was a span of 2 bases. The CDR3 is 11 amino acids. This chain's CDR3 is CASSDDNEQFF. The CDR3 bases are TGTGCCAGCAGTGACGACAATGAGCAGTTCTTC.

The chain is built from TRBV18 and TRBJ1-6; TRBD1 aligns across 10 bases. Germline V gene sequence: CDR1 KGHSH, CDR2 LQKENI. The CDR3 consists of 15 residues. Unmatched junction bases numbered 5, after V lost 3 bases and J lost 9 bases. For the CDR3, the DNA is TGTGCCAGCTCACCGCCGGGACAGGGGCGTTCACCCCTCCACTTT. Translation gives CASSPPGQGRSPLHF.

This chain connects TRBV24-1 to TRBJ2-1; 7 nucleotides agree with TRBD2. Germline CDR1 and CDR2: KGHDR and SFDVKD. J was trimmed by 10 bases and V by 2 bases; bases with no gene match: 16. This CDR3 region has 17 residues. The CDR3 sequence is CATSDSASGGVPGEQFF. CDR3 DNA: TGTGCCACCAGTGATTCGGCTAGCGGAGGCGTACCTGGGGAGCAGTTCTTC.

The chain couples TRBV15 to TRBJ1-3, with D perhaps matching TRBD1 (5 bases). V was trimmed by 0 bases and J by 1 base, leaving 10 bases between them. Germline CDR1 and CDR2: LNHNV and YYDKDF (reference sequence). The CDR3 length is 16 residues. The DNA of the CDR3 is TGTGCCACCAGCAGAGATTTGGGGCGATCTGGAAACACCATATATTTT. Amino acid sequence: CATSRDLGRSGNTIYF.

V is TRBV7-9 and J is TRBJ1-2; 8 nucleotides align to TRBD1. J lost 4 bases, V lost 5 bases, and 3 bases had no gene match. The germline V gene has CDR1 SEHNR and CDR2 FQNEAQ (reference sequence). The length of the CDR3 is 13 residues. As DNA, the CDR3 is TGTGCCAGCAGCAGGACAGGGCTCTATGGCTACACCTTC. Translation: CASSRTGLYGYTF.

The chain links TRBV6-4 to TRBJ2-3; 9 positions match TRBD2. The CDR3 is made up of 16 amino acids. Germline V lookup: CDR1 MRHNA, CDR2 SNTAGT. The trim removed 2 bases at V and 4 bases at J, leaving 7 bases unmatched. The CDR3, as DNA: TGTGCCAGCAGTGACCGCGGTAGCGGGAGCGCAGATACGCAGTATTTT. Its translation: CASSDRGSGSADTQYF.

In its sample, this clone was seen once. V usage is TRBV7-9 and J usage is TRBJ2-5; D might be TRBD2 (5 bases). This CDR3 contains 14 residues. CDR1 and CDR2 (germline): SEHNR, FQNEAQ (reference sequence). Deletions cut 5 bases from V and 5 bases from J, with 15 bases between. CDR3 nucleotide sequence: TGTGCCAGCAGCACTAGTGGAGTTCTGGAGACCCAGTACTTC. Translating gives CASSTSGVLETQYF.

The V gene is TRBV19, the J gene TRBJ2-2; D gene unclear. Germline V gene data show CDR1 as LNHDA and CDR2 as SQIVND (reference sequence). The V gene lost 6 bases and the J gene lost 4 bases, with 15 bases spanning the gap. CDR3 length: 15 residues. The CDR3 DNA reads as TGTGCCAGTAGCTCGAACGCACATGGCACCGGGGAGCTGTTTTTT. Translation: CASSSNAHGTGELFF.

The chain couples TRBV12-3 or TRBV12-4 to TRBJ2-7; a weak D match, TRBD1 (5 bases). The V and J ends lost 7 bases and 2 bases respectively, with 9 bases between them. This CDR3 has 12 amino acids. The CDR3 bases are TGTGCCAGCAAAGACAGAGCCTACGAGCAGTACTTC. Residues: CASKDRAYEQYF.

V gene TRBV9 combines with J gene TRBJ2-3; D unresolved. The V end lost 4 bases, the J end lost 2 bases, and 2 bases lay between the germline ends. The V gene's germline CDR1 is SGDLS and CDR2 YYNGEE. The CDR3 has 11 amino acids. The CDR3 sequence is CASSHTDTQYF. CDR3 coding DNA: TGTGCCAGCAGCCACACAGATACGCAGTATTTT.

This CDR3 reads CSASRAGAGDTQYF. For the CDR3, the DNA is TGCAGTGCTAGTAGGGCGGGGGCAGGAGATACGCAGTATTTT. The chain employs TRBV20-1 and TRBJ2-3, with a possible D match to TRBD2 (7 bases). The CDR3 is 14 amino acids. Germline V gives CDR1 DFQATT, CDR2 SNEGSKA (reference sequence). V lost 3 bases to trimming and J lost 5 bases, with 15 bases between them.

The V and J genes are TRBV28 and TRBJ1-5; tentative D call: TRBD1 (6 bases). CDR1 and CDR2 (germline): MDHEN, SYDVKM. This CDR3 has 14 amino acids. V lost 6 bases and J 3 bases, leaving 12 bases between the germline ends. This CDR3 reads CASRRTAFNQPQHF. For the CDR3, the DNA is TGTGCCAGCAGACGGACAGCCTTCAATCAGCCCCAGCATTTT.

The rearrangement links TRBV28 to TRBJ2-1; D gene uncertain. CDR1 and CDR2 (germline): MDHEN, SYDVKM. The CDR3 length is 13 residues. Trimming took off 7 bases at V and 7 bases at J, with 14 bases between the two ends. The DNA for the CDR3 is TGTGCCAGCACCCTAAGGCTGAGGAATGAGCAGTTCTTC. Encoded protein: CASTLRLRNEQFF.

The CDR3: CATSRDQWRLAVKETQYF. CDR3 in DNA: TGTGCCACCAGCAGAGATCAGTGGCGACTAGCGGTAAAAGAGACCCAGTACTTC. The V gene is TRBV15, the J gene TRBJ2-5; 9 bases agree with TRBD2. The V segment lost 0 bases and the J segment 3 bases; nucleotides outside the gene matches: 11. Per the germline V gene, CDR1 is LNHNV and CDR2 is YYDKDF (reference sequence). The CDR3 is made up of 18 amino acids. The variable domain in full, completed from reference TRBV15 and TRBJ2-5, reads DAMVIQNPRYQVTQFGKPVTLSCSQTLNHNVMYWYQQKSSQAPKLLFHYYDKDFNNEADTPDNFQSRRPNTSFCFLDIRSPGLGDTAMYLCATSRDQWRLAVKETQYFGPGTRLLVL.

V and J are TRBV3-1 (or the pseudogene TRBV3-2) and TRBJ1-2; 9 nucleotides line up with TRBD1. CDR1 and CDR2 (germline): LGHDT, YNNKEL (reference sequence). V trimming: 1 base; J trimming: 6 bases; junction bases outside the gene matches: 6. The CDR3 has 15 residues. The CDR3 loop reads CASSQAGTGRDGYTF. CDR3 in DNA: TGTGCCAGCAGCCAAGCGGGGACAGGGAGGGATGGCTACACCTTC.

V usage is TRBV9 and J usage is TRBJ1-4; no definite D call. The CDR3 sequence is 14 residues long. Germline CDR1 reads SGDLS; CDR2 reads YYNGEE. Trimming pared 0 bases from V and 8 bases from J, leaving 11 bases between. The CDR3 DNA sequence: TGTGCCAGCAGCGTAGAGGCCCTAGAGGAAAAACTGTTTTTT. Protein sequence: CASSVEALEEKLFF.

CDR3 nucleotides: TGCGCCAGCAGCCAGCTGCCCCCGGGACAGGGACGCACTGAAGCTTTCTTT. Amino acid sequence: CASSQLPPGQGRTEAFF. This chain joins TRBV4-1 and TRBJ1-1, with TRBD1 matching 9 bases. Per the germline V gene, CDR1 is MGHRA and CDR2 is YSYEKL. The CDR3 is 17 residues long. The trim removed 3 bases at V and 4 bases at J, leaving 12 bases unmatched.

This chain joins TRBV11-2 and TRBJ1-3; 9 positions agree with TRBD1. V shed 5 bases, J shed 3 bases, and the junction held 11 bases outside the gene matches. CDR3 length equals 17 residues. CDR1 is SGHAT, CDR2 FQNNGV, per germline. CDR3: CASSRIPGQGFGNTIYF. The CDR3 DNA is TGTGCCAGCAGCCGGATACCGGGACAGGGCTTTGGAAACACCATATATTTT.

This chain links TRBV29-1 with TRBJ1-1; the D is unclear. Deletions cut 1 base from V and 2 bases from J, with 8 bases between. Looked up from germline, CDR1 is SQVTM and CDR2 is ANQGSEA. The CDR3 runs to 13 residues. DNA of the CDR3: TGCAGCGTTGAAGGCCTGAGAAACACTGAAGCTTTCTTT. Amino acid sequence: CSVEGLRNTEAFF. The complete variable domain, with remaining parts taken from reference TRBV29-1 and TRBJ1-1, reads SAVISQKPSRDICQRGTSLTIQCQVDSQVTMMFWYRQQPGQSLTLIATANQGSEATYESGFVIDKFPISRPNLTFSTLTVSNMSPEDSSIYLCSVEGLRNTEAFFGQGTRLTVV.

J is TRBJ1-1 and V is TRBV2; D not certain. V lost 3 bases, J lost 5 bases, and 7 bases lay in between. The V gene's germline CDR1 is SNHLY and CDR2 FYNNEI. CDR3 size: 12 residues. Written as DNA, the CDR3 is TGTGCCAGCAGTGACACAGTTACTGAAGCTTTCTTT. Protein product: CASSDTVTEAFF.